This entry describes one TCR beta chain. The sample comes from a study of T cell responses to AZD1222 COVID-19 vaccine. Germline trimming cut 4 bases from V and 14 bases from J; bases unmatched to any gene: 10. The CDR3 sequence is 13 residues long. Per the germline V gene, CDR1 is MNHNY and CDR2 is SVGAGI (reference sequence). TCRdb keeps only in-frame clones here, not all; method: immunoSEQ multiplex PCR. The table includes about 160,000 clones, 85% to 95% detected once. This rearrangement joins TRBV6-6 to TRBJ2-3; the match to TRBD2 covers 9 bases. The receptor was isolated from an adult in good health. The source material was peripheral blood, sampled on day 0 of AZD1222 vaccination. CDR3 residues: CASSSASGELVYF. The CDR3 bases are TGTGCCAGCAGTTCTGCTAGCGGGGAGTTGGTGTATTTT.